These 7 T cell receptor beta chains share one sample of origin, sequenced in a study of persistence of HIV-infected CD4 T cells. Anti-CD3/anti-CD28 beads served as a nonspecific positive control stimulus. Sorting selected CD4+ T cells upregulating both CD40 ligand and CD69. The immunoSEQ assay was version 4, run in survey mode. Generated by immunoSEQ multiplex PCR, the TCRdb table keeps only in-frame clones and is missing some. The data contain about 45,000 clones, about 90% of them singletons. Their recognized antigens are unknown. This sample comprised CD4+ T cells sorted from PBMCs after 18-hour stimulation, obtained from a patient who received antiretroviral therapy. All receptors come from an adult woman with HIV who was CMV-seropositive.

This rearrangement joins TRBV7-6 to TRBJ1-4; possible D gene TRBD1, 6 bases. CDR3 length: 12 residues. The germline V gene has CDR1 SGHVS and CDR2 FNYEAQ. V was clipped by 8 bases and J by 7 bases, with 11 bases between them. This chain's CDR3 is CASGGQGEKLFF. CDR3 coding DNA: TGTGCCAGCGGGGGGCAAGGTGAAAAACTGTTTTTT.

This rearrangement joins TRBV18 to TRBJ1-1, with D perhaps TRBD1 (6 bases). The CDR3 extends over 15 amino acids. V lost 4 bases and J 1 base, leaving 13 bases between the germline ends. CDR1 KGHSH and CDR2 LQKENI come from the germline V gene. Here the CDR3 reads CASSQQQGANTEAFF. CDR3 coding DNA: TGTGCCAGCTCACAACAACAGGGCGCGAACACTGAAGCTTTCTTT.

The rearrangement links TRBV5-1 to TRBJ2-7, with D unresolved. Germline CDR1 and CDR2: SGHRS and YFSETQ. The CDR3 runs to 14 residues. Deletions cut 1 base from V and 5 bases from J, with 13 bases between. Here the CDR3 reads CASSLQEFIDEQYF. The CDR3 DNA follows: TGCGCCAGCAGCTTGCAGGAGTTCATTGACGAGCAGTACTTC.

The chain joins TRBV27 to TRBJ1-2; TRBD1 matches 9 bases. J was trimmed by 4 bases and V by 5 bases; bases with no gene match: 8. The length of the CDR3 is 15 residues. Germline assignment: CDR1 MNHEY and CDR2 SMNVEV (reference sequence). CDR3 in DNA: TGTGCCAGCAGTAAACCCGGGACAGGGACCTATGGCTACACCTTC. Translated, it gives CASSKPGTGTYGYTF.

This clone was recorded only once. The chain combines TRBV4-2 with TRBJ2-5, with 8 nucleotides matching TRBD2. Germline assignment: CDR1 LGHNA and CDR2 YNFKEQ. With 3 bases clipped from V and 3 bases from J, the junction kept 15 bases outside the gene matches. CDR3 length: 18 amino acids. The CDR3 nucleotides read TGTGCCAGCAGCCAGACCCACCGAACGGGTAGCGGGGAAGAGACCCAGTACTTC. Amino acid sequence: CASSQTHRTGSGEETQYF.

The chain recombines TRBV2 with TRBJ1-1; D gene unclear. This CDR3 has 11 amino acids. Per the germline V gene, CDR1 is SNHLY and CDR2 is FYNNEI. V lost 6 bases to trimming and J lost 7 bases, with 9 bases between them. The CDR3 coding sequence is TGTGCCAGCAGCTGGATAAGTGAAGCTTTCTTT. It specifies CASSWISEAFF.

This clone was detected only a few times. This chain connects TRBV11-3 to TRBJ2-1; tentatively, D is TRBD1 or TRBD2 (5 bases each). Germline assignment: CDR1 SGHNT and CDR2 YENEEA. Trimming pared 3 bases from V and 6 bases from J, leaving 9 bases between. The CDR3 sequence is 13 residues long. The CDR3 here is CASSLRDGNEQFF. CDR3 DNA sequence: TGTGCCAGCAGCTTGAGGGACGGCAATGAGCAGTTCTTC. The full variable domain, in which reference TRBV11-3 and TRBJ2-1 provide the parts outside the CDR3, is EAGVVQSPRYKIIEKKQPVAFWCNPISGHNTLYWYLQNLGQGPELLIRYENEEAVDDSQLPKDRFSAERLKGVDSTLKIQPAELGDSAVYLCASSLRDGNEQFFGPGTRLTVL.